This TCR beta chain was sequenced in a study of identical twins. The germline V gene encodes CDR1 LGHDT and CDR2 YNNKEL (reference sequence). The CDR3 has 14 amino acids. V was clipped by 6 bases and J by 3 bases; unmatched bases: 2. Template switching (which added a universal primer site) was used, and cDNA carried unique molecular identifiers. One entry per CDR3 protein results from TCRdb running MiXCR on the 5' RACE reads. The repertoire holds 400,000 or so distinct CDR3 sequences, with around 9% as singletons. A few counts support this clonotype. Its antigen is currently unknown. Study findings and constraints: Cross-sectional statistics, not tracking of the same donors, supported the conclusions. Memory repertoires lacked the insertion deficit that abundant cord blood beta clonotypes showed.

Sequencing was done on a sample of naive T cells sorted from blood. The chain employs TRBV3-1 and TRBJ2-3; 11 bases are a match to TRBD2. This receptor was obtained from a woman in her fifties or sixties in good health. In DNA form, the CDR3 reads TGTGCCAGCAGGCGACTAGCGGGAACAGATACGCAGTATTTT. This encodes CASRRLAGTDTQYF.